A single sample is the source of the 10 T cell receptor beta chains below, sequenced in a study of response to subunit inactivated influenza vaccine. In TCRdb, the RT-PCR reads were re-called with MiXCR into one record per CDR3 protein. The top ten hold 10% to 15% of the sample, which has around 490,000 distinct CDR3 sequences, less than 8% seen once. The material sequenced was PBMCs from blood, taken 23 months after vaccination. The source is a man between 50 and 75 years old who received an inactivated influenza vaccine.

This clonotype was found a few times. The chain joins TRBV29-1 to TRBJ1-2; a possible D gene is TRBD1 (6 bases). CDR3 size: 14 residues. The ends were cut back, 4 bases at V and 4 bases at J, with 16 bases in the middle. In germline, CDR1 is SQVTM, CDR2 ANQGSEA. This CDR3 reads CSVVRDNRAYGYTF. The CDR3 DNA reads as TGCAGCGTTGTCCGGGACAACCGGGCCTATGGCTACACCTTC.

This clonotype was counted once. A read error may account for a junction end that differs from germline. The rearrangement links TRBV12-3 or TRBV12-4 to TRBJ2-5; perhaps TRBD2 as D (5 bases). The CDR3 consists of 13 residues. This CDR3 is CASSYRGQDTQYF. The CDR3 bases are TGTGCCAGCAGCTATCGGGGTCAAGATACCCAGTACTTC.

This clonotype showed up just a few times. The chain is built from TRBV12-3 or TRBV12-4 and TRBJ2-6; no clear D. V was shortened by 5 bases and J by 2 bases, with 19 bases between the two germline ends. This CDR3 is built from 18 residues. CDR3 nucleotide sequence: TGTGCCAGCAGTCCCGGAAGGTCAATCCTTCCTGGGGCCAACGTCCTGACTTTC. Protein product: CASSPGRSILPGANVLTF.

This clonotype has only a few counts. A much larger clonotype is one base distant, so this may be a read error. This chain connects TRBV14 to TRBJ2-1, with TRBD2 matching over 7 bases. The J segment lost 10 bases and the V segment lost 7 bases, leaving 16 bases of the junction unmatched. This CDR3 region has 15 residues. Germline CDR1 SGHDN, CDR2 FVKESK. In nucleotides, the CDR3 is TGTGCCAGCACCGAGGGAGCGGGGTCAAGAGACGAGCAGTTCTTC. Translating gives CASTEGAGSRDEQFF.

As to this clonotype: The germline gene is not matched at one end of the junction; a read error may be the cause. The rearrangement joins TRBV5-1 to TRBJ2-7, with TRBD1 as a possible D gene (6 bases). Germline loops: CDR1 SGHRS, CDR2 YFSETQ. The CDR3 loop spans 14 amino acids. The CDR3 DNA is TGCGCCAACAGCTTGGTACAGGGTAGCTACGAGCAGTACTTC. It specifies CANSLVQGSYEQYF.

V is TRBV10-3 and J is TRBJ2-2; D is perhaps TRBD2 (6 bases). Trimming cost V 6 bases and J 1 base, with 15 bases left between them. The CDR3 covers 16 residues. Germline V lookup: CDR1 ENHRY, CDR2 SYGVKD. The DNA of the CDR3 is TGTGCCATCAGCCTTGGAGCGGGTGTGAACACCGGGGAGCTGTTTTTT. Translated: CAISLGAGVNTGELFF.

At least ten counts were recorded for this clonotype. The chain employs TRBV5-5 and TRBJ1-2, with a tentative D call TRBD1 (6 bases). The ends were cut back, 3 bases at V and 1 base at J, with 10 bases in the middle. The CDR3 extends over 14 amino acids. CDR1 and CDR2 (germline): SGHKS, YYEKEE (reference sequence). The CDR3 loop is CASSWQDSNYGYTF. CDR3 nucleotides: TGTGCCAGCAGCTGGCAGGACAGTAACTATGGCTACACCTTC. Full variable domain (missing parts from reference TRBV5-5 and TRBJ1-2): DAGVTQSPTHLIKTRGQQVTLRCSPISGHKSVSWYQQVLGQGPQFIFQYYEKEERGRGNFPDRFSARQFPNYSSELNVNALLLGDSALYLCASSWQDSNYGYTFGSGTRLTVV.

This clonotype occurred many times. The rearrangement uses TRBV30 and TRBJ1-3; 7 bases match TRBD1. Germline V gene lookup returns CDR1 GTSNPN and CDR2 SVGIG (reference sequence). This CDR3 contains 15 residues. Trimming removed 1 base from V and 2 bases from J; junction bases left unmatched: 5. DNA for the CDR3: TGTGCCTGGAGTGAAGACAGGGCAACTGGAAACACCATATATTTT. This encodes CAWSEDRATGNTIYF.

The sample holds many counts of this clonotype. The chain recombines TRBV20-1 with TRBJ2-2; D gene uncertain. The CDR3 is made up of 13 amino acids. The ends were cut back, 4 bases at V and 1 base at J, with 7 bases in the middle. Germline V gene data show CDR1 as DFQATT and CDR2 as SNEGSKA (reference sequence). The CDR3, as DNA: TGCAGTGCTATACACCGGAACACCGGGGAGCTGTTTTTT. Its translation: CSAIHRNTGELFF.

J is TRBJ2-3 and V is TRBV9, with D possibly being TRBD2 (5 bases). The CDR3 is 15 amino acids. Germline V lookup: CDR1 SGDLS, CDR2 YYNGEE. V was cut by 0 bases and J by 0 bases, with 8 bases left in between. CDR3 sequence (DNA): TGTGCCAGCAGCGTAGACGACTATAGCACAGATACGCAGTATTTT. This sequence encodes CASSVDDYSTDTQYF. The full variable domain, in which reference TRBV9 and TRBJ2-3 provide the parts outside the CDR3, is DSGVTQTPKHLITATGQRVTLRCSPRSGDLSVYWYQQSLDQGLQFLIQYYNGEERAKGNILERFSAQQFPDLHSELNLSSLELGDSALYFCASSVDDYSTDTQYFGPGTRLTVL.